The 11 T cell receptor beta chains reported below all come from one sample, sequenced in a study of blood T cell repertoires in COVID-19. Repertoires were generated with immunoSEQ multiplex PCR, while TCRdb's copy carries only in-frame clones and drops some. Among around 120,000 clones listed, around 80% were seen once. Input material: peripheral blood. All receptors derive from an older man with acute or convalescent COVID-19.

This clone was seen only a few times. The chain couples TRBV5-6 to TRBJ1-5; a possible D gene is TRBD1 (6 bases). V was trimmed by 5 bases and J by 0 bases, leaving 24 bases between them. The CDR3 has 19 amino acids. Germline V gene lookup returns CDR1 SGHDT and CDR2 YYEEEE. The CDR3 loop is CASSSRGDRLKYSNQPQHF. In DNA form, the CDR3 reads TGTGCCAGCAGTTCACGAGGAGACAGGTTAAAGTATAGCAATCAGCCCCAGCATTTT. Full variable domain (remainder filled in from reference TRBV5-6 and TRBJ1-5): DAGVTQSPTHLIKTRGQQVTLRCSPKSGHDTVSWYQQALGQGPQFIFQYYEEEERQRGNFPDRFSGHQFPNYSSELNVNALLLGDSALYLCASSSRGDRLKYSNQPQHFGDGTRLSIL.

The chain links TRBV25-1 to TRBJ2-1; TRBD1 agrees at 7 bases. The ends lost 3 bases at V and 0 bases at J; junction bases unmatched: 5. The CDR3 is 16 residues long. The V gene's germline CDR1 is MGHDK and CDR2 SYGVNS. The CDR3 here is CASSDIQGSSYNEQFF. CDR3 bases: TGTGCCAGCAGTGACATACAGGGGAGCTCCTACAATGAGCAGTTCTTC.

V gene TRBV11-2 combines with J gene TRBJ2-1; 13 bases map to TRBD2. The J segment lost 7 bases and the V segment lost 1 base, leaving 4 bases of the junction unmatched. The germline V gene has CDR1 SGHAT and CDR2 FQNNGV. This CDR3 contains 16 residues. The CDR3 DNA follows: TGTGCCAGCAGCTTAGGGACTAGCGGGAGAGGTAATGAGCAGTTCTTC. Its protein product is CASSLGTSGRGNEQFF.

In this sample, this clone turned up once. This chain links TRBV29-1 with TRBJ1-2, with TRBD1 matching over 7 bases. CDR1 is SQVTM and CDR2 is ANQGSEA in the germline V gene. J was trimmed by 5 bases and V by 7 bases; bases with no gene match: 4. The CDR3 contains 11 residues. CDR3 bases: TGCAGCGGGCTACAGGGGTATGGCTACACCTTC. The encoded protein is CSGLQGYGYTF.

This clone was seen only a few times. The V call is TRBV12-3 or TRBV12-4, the J call TRBJ2-7, with 10 bases aligning to TRBD1. Trimming at V came to 5 bases and at J to 6 bases, leaving 4 bases not matched to a gene. The CDR3 runs 13 residues. The CDR3 DNA is TGTGCCAGCAGTCCGGGACAGGGGACCGAGCAGTACTTC. This translates into CASSPGQGTEQYF.

The chain recombines TRBV2 with TRBJ1-6; D call uncertain. Per germline, CDR1 SNHLY and CDR2 FYNNEI. V was cut by 5 bases and J by 8 bases, with 10 bases left in between. The CDR3 runs to 13 residues. CDR3 residues: CASSSQAHSPLHF. The CDR3 DNA sequence: TGTGCCAGCAGTAGTCAGGCCCATTCACCCCTCCACTTT.

In DNA, the CDR3 is TGTGCTAGTGGTTTGGGCGCGATGGAGAGTAGCACAGATACGCAGTATTTT. Translated, it gives CASGLGAMESSTDTQYF. The chain combines TRBV12-5 with TRBJ2-3; D call uncertain. V lost 1 base and J lost 0, with 14 bases in between. The CDR3 runs to 17 residues. Germline V gives CDR1 LGHNT, CDR2 FRNRAP. Full variable domain (outside the CDR3, taken from reference TRBV12-5 and TRBJ2-3): DARVTQTPRHKVTEMGQEVTMRCQPILGHNTVFWYRQTMMQGLELLAYFRNRAPLDDSGMPKDRFSAEMPDATLATLKIQPSEPRDSAVYFCASGLGAMESSTDTQYFGPGTRLTVL.

The rearrangement links TRBV3-1 (or the pseudogene TRBV3-2) to TRBJ1-3; 9 nucleotides line up with TRBD1. V dropped 4 bases and J dropped 8; count of bases not matched to a gene: 9. The CDR3 runs to 15 residues. CDR1 is LGHDT, CDR2 YNNKEL, per germline (reference sequence). DNA for the CDR3: TGTGCCAGCAGCCCACGGACAGGGGAGTGGGACACCATATATTTT. Translating it yields CASSPRTGEWDTIYF.

As DNA, the CDR3 is TGCGCCAGCAGCTCACTAGCGGGGGGCACAGATACGCAGTATTTT. Protein product: CASSSLAGGTDTQYF. The chain employs TRBV5-1 and TRBJ2-3; 11 nucleotides match TRBD2. Germline lookup yields CDR1 SGHRS and CDR2 YFSETQ. The CDR3 is made up of 15 amino acids. Trimming took 3 bases from V and 1 from J; bases not matched to a gene: 1.

The chain joins TRBV7-2 to TRBJ2-7, with D possibly being TRBD2 (6 bases). There are 12 residues in the CDR3. The V end was cut by 6 bases, the J end by 6 bases, with 12 bases between. Germline-derived CDR1 and CDR2 are SGHTA and FQGNSA. Written as DNA, the CDR3 is TGTGCCAGCAGGGGACTTGGTGGCGAGCAGTACTTC. It is translated as CASRGLGGEQYF.

The chain combines TRBV7-6 with TRBJ2-2, with D tentatively TRBD2 (6 bases). The CDR3 runs to 15 residues. The germline V and J ends were trimmed by 2 bases and 3 bases, with 10 bases remaining between them. CDR1 and CDR2 from the germline V gene are SGHVS and FNYEAQ. DNA for the CDR3: TGTGCCAGCAGCTTACGGCCGGGGGACACCGGGGAGCTGTTTTTT. Translating gives CASSLRPGDTGELFF.